A single sample is the source of the 23 T cell receptor beta chains below, sequenced in a study of blood T cell repertoires in COVID-19. Assay used: immunoSEQ multiplex PCR; TCRdb lists only in-frame clones, some missing. Among about 350,000 clones, around nine tenths were seen once, and the ten largest hold approximately 7.4%. Specimen: peripheral blood. These receptors all stem from a woman aged 65 to 85 with COVID-19, enrolled during active disease.

This chain connects TRBV24-1 to TRBJ2-3, with D possibly TRBD1 on 5 matching bases. V gave up 0 bases and J gave up 3 bases, with 6 bases separating them. Germline CDR1 and CDR2: KGHDR and SFDVKD. The CDR3 extends over 14 amino acids. Written as DNA, the CDR3 is TGTGCCACCAGTGATTTGAAGGGGACAGATACGCAGTATTTT. It encodes CATSDLKGTDTQYF.

This rearrangement joins TRBV28 to TRBJ2-7; D gene unclear. V was cut by 5 bases and J by 0 bases, with 5 bases left in between. CDR3 length: 12 residues. Germline V gene sequence: CDR1 MDHEN, CDR2 SYDVKM. CDR3 nucleotide sequence: TGTGCCAGCAGTACTCCCTCCTACGAGCAGTACTTC. Its protein product is CASSTPSYEQYF.

This chain links TRBV5-1 with TRBJ1-2; 8 nucleotides match TRBD1. Trimming at V came to 0 bases and at J to 4 bases, leaving 11 bases not matched to a gene. Germline-derived CDR1 and CDR2 are SGHRS and YFSETQ. The CDR3 runs 17 residues. The CDR3 coding sequence is TGCGCCAGCAGCTTGGGTCCCCGGGACAGGACCCTCTATGGCTACACCTTC. This codes for CASSLGPRDRTLYGYTF.

The chain is built from TRBV5-1 and TRBJ1-1; TRBD1 might be the D (6 bases). Trimming shortened V by 4 bases and J by 1 base, and 14 bases separated the two germline ends. This CDR3 comprises 15 residues. CDR1 SGHRS and CDR2 YFSETQ come from the germline V gene. The DNA of the CDR3 is TGCGCCAGCAGCCCGACAGGATCTGGGAACACTGAAGCTTTCTTT. Its translation: CASSPTGSGNTEAFF.

The chain combines TRBV27 with TRBJ2-7, with 8 bases matching TRBD2. The CDR3 spans 12 residues. CDR1 and CDR2 (germline): MNHEY, SMNVEV (reference sequence). Trimming cost V 8 bases and J 5 bases; bases outside gene matches: 5. CDR3 sequence reads: CASSTGGHEQYF. Written as DNA, the CDR3 is TGTGCCAGCTCAACGGGGGGGCACGAGCAGTACTTC.

The rearrangement links TRBV6-5 to TRBJ2-7; the match to TRBD2 covers 10 bases. Germline V gene lookup returns CDR1 MNHEY and CDR2 SVGAGI. The CDR3 consists of 15 residues. J lost 1 base, V lost 2 bases, and 2 bases had no gene match. CDR3 loop: CASSYVSGGSYEQYF. The CDR3 bases are TGTGCCAGCAGTTACGTTAGCGGGGGGTCCTACGAGCAGTACTTC.

CDR3 in amino acids: CAISELQVEKLFF. Written as DNA, the CDR3 is TGTGCCATCAGTGAATTGCAGGTTGAAAAACTGTTTTTT. This chain joins TRBV10-3 and TRBJ1-4; D is unclear. This CDR3 is 13 amino acids long. CDR1 and CDR2 from the germline V gene are ENHRY and SYGVKD. V shed 3 bases and J shed 7 bases, with 9 bases lying between them.

The chain carries TRBV7-8 and TRBJ2-7, with 8 bases aligning to TRBD1. Trimming took 3 bases from V and 2 from J; bases not matched to a gene: 6. Germline CDR1 SGHVS, CDR2 FQNEAQ. CDR3 length: 15 amino acids. The CDR3 nucleotides are TGTGCCAGCAGCTTCCCGGGACAGGACCCCTACGAGCAGTACTTC. This sequence encodes CASSFPGQDPYEQYF.

This sequence joins TRBV5-8 and TRBJ1-3; no definite D call. The CDR3 consists of 16 residues. Between the trimmed V and J ends, which lost 0 bases and 0 bases, there was a span of 10 bases. Germline CDR1 is SGHTS and CDR2 is YDEGEE. The CDR3 region has the DNA TGTGCCAGCAGCTTGGAAGTCCTAAGCTCTGGAAACACCATATATTTT. Translation: CASSLEVLSSGNTIYF.

This clone appeared a few times. The rearrangement links TRBV6-5 to TRBJ2-1; D ambiguous. This CDR3 spans 14 amino acids. CDR1 and CDR2 (germline): MNHEY, SVGAGI. Trimming removed 6 bases at V and 0 bases at J, with 9 bases between. CDR3 in amino acids: CASRGLLSYNEQFF. For the CDR3, the DNA is TGTGCCAGCAGGGGCCTTCTCTCCTACAATGAGCAGTTCTTC.

The V and J genes are TRBV19 and TRBJ2-7, with a possible D match to TRBD2 (6 bases). V was cut by 8 bases and J by 3 bases, with 8 bases left in between. This CDR3 has 11 amino acids. Germline assignment: CDR1 LNHDA and CDR2 SQIVND (reference sequence). Here the CDR3 DNA reads TGTGCCAGTGCCGGGGGCTACGAGCAGTACTTC. Protein sequence: CASAGGYEQYF.

The V and J genes are TRBV2 and TRBJ1-4; tentative D call: TRBD1 (6 bases). Germline values: CDR1 SNHLY, CDR2 FYNNEI. V dropped 8 bases and J dropped 1 base, with 11 bases sitting between them. The CDR3 is 14 residues long. CDR3 amino acids: CASRSGVTNEKLFF. CDR3 sequence (DNA): TGTGCCAGCCGGTCAGGGGTAACTAATGAAAAACTGTTTTTT.

As concerns this clone: Other DNA variants within this sample encode the same CDR3. The gene calls are TRBV18 and TRBJ1-2; 7 nucleotides align to TRBD1. The length of the CDR3 is 13 residues. Per germline, CDR1 KGHSH and CDR2 LQKENI. J was trimmed by 4 bases and V by 3 bases; bases with no gene match: 2. The CDR3 DNA follows: TGTGCCAGCTCACCGGCAGGGGGCTATGGCTACACCTTC. Translated: CASSPAGGYGYTF. The full variable domain, rest sourced from reference TRBV18 and TRBJ1-2, is NAGVMQNPRHLVRRRGQEARLRCSPMKGHSHVYWYRQLPEEGLKFMVYLQKENIIDESGMPKERFSAEFPKEGPSILRIQQVVRGDSAAYFCASSPAGGYGYTFGSGTRLTVV.

V and J are TRBV7-3 and TRBJ1-2; 7 nucleotides align to TRBD1. Losses at the gene ends were 0 bases for V and 8 bases for J; bases not matched to a gene: 9. The CDR3 is 15 amino acids. Germline loops: CDR1 SGHTA, CDR2 FQGTGA. For the CDR3, the DNA is TGTGCCAGCAGCTTAACCAGGACAGGAGTTGAGGGCTACACCTTC. Translating it yields CASSLTRTGVEGYTF.

This sequence joins TRBV4-2 and TRBJ2-3; 16 bases map to TRBD2. J lost 3 bases, V lost 5 bases, and 11 bases had no gene match. Germline CDR1 is LGHNA and CDR2 is YNFKEQ. This CDR3 is built from 19 residues. This chain's CDR3 is CASSLAGGTSGGATDTQYF. CDR3 nucleotide sequence: TGTGCCAGCAGCTTGGCAGGCGGGACTAGCGGGGGGGCAACAGATACGCAGTATTTT.

The V and J genes are TRBV6-5 and TRBJ1-1; 7 positions agree with TRBD1. V gave up 6 bases and J gave up 4 bases; unmatched junction bases: 5. Germline V gene sequence: CDR1 MNHEY, CDR2 SVGAGI. The CDR3 contains 13 residues. CDR3 amino acids: CASSTGAITEAFF. CDR3 sequence (DNA): TGTGCCAGCAGCACAGGGGCGATCACTGAAGCTTTCTTT.

This clone showed up just a few times. The V and J genes are TRBV15 and TRBJ1-4; 9 nucleotides match TRBD1. Germline V gene lookup returns CDR1 LNHNV and CDR2 YYDKDF (reference sequence). V lost 5 bases, J lost 8 bases, and 9 bases stayed unmatched. The CDR3 contains 15 residues. The CDR3 DNA reads as TGTGCCACCAGCGGGACGGGACAGGGTAGAGAAAAACTGTTTTTT. Translation gives CATSGTGQGREKLFF. Drawing the rest from reference TRBV15 and TRBJ1-4, the complete variable domain is DAMVIQNPRYQVTQFGKPVTLSCSQTLNHNVMYWYQQKSSQAPKLLFHYYDKDFNNEADTPDNFQSRRPNTSFCFLDIRSPGLGDTAMYLCATSGTGQGREKLFFGSGTQLSVL.

The rearrangement uses TRBV7-2 and TRBJ2-4; TRBD2 is a possible D gene (5 bases). Trimming removed 0 bases from V and 1 base from J, with 7 bases in between. The CDR3 contains 15 residues. Germline V gene data show CDR1 as SGHTA and CDR2 as FQGNSA. The CDR3 DNA sequence: TGTGCCAGCAGCTTAGCGACGGGGGCCAAAAACATTCAGTACTTC. Translated, it gives CASSLATGAKNIQYF.

The chain carries TRBV6-5 and TRBJ1-5; TRBD1 matches 9 bases. The V segment lost 6 bases and the J segment 8 bases; nucleotides outside the gene matches: 11. CDR1 and CDR2 (germline): MNHEY, SVGAGI. The CDR3 runs 15 residues. This chain's CDR3 is CASSRTGAGVEPQHF. The CDR3 bases are TGTGCCAGCAGCAGGACAGGGGCGGGAGTGGAGCCCCAGCATTTT.

The chain has TRBV4-3 and TRBJ1-6; TRBD1 matches at 7 bases. The CDR3 totals 18 residues. Germline V gene data show CDR1 as LGHNA and CDR2 as YSLEER. V trimming: 2 bases; J trimming: 0 bases; junction bases outside the gene matches: 7. The CDR3 is CASSQLSPGGSYNSPLHF. In DNA form, the CDR3 reads TGCGCCAGCAGCCAATTATCTCCAGGGGGCTCCTATAATTCACCCCTCCACTTT.

This rearrangement joins TRBV6-5 to TRBJ1-3; D not certain. This CDR3 is built from 16 residues. Deletions cut 0 bases from V and 0 bases from J, with 9 bases between. Germline CDR1 MNHEY, CDR2 SVGAGI. The CDR3 sequence is CASSYSQRSSGNTIYF. The CDR3 coding sequence is TGTGCCAGCAGTTACTCCCAACGGAGCTCTGGAAACACCATATATTTT.

As to this clone: A much larger clone lies one base from this, so it may be a read error. This chain links TRBV2 with TRBJ1-1; D may be TRBD1 (5 bases). The CDR3 has 13 residues. Germline V gene sequence: CDR1 SNHLY, CDR2 FYNNEI. The V end was cut by 7 bases, the J end by 0 bases, with 9 bases between. The DNA of the CDR3 is TGTGCCAGCAAGACAGACATGAACACTGAAGCTTTCTTT. This gives the protein CASKTDMNTEAFF.

V is TRBV12-3 or TRBV12-4 and J is TRBJ2-2; D not resolved. There are 13 residues in the CDR3. Trimming cost V 2 bases and J 6 bases, with 7 bases left between them. The CDR3 loop reads CASSLLPAGELFF. CDR3 sequence (DNA): TGTGCCAGCAGTTTACTTCCGGCCGGGGAGCTGTTTTTT.